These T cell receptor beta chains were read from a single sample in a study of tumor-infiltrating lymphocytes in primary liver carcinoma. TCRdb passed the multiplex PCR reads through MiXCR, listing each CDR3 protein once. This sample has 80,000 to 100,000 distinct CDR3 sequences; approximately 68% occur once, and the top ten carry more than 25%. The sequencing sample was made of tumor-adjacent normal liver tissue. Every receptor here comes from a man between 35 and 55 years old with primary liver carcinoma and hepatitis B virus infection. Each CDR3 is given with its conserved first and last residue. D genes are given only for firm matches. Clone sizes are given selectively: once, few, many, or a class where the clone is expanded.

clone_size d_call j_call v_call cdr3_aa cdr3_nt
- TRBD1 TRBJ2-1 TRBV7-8 CATSGSTGDRYISYNEQFF TGTGCCACATCTGGTTCGACAGGGGATCGTTATATCTCCTACAATGAGCAGTTCTTC
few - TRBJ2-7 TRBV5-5 CASNLVVQAYEQYF TGTGCCAGCAACTTGGTTGTGCAGGCCTACGAGCAGTACTTC
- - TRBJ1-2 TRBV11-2 CASSLPQGDFYDYTF TGTGCCAGCAGCCTCCCACAAGGGGATTTCTATGACTACACCTTT
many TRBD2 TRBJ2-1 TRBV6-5 CASSRSGREDNEQFF TGTGCCAGCAGCCGTAGCGGGAGAGAGGACAATGAGCAGTTCTTC
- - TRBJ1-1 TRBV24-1 CAISDPSGGGTEAFF TGTGCCATCAGTGATCCCTCGGGCGGGGGCACTGAAGCTTTCTTT
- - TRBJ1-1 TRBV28 CASSFVQNTEAFF TGTGCCAGCAGTTTTGTACAGAACACTGAAGCTTTCTTT
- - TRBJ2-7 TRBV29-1 CRVAQGRGYEQYF TGCAGGGTTGCCCAAGGCAGGGGCTATGAGCAGTACTTC
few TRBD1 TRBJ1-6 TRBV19 CASMSGTGVNSPLHF TGTGCCAGTATGTCCGGGACAGGGGTGAATTCACCCCTCCACTTT
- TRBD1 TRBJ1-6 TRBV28 CASRKQGSLGRPLYF TGTGCCAGCAGAAAACAGGGGTCGCTTGGACGGCCCCTCTACTTT
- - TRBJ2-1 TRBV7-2 CASSGVDVIYNEQFF TGTGCCAGCAGCGGGGTGGACGTGATATACAATGAGCAGTTCTTC
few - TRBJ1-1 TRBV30 CACAPRNTEAFF TGTGCCTGCGCCCCCAGGAACACTGAAGCTTTCTTT
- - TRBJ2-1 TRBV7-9 CASSLAGVADDRGQFF TGTGCCAGCAGCTTAGCGGGAGTAGCCGACGACCGGGGGCAGTTCTTC
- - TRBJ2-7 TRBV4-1 CACSQEHPSGTYEQYF TGCGCCTGCAGCCAAGAACATCCCTCCGGGACCTACGAGCAGTACTTC
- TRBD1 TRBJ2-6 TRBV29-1 CSVPGTGERSGANVLNF TGTAGCGTTCCCGGGACAGGGGAGAGGAGTGGGGCCAACGTCCTGAATTTC
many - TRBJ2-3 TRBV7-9 CASSLDSTSDTQYF TGTGCCAGCAGCCTGGACTCTACTTCAGATACGCAGTATTTT
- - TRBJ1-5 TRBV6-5 CASSYSGTGNQPQHF TGTGCCAGCAGTTACTCGGGGACTGGGAATCAGCCCCAGCATTTT
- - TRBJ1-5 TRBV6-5 CAGSTGRTNQPQHF TGTGCAGGCAGTACCGGACGGACAAATCAGCCCCAGCATTTT
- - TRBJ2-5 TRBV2 CTSSGGSPKYF TGTACCAGCAGTGGTGGGTCTCCGAAGTACTTC
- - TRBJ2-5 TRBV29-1 CSVEDQQGEETQYF TGCAGCGTTGAAGATCAGCAAGGGGAGGAGACCCAGTACTTC
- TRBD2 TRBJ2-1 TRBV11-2 CASSSTNGRLNEQFF TGTGCCAGCAGCTCCACTAACGGGAGGCTCAATGAGCAGTTCTTC
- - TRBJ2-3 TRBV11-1 CACSMPRESTDTQYF TGTGCCTGCAGTATGCCGAGGGAGAGCACAGATACGCAGTATTTT
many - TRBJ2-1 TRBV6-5 CASRVGGSEQFF TGTGCCAGCAGGGTGGGAGGAAGTGAGCAGTTCTTC
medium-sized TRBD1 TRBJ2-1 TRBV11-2 CASSSGQGNEQFF TGTGCCAGCAGCTCAGGACAGGGGAATGAGCAGTTCTTC
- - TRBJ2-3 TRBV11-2 CPSSLGLGPDTQCF TGTCCCAGCAGCTTAGGACTGGGGCCAGATACGCAGTGTTTT
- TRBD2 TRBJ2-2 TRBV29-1 CSVEDAAGAAGEPFF TGTAGCGTTGAAGACGCCGCGGGAGCCGCCGGGGAGCCGTTTTTT
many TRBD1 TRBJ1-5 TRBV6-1 CASGGQGNNQPQHF TGTGCCAGCGGGGGACAGGGGAACAATCAGCCCCAGCATTTT
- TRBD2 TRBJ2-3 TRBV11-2 CASRRLATRTNTQYF TGTGCCAGCAGGAGACTAGCGACCCGTACAAATACGCAGTATTTT
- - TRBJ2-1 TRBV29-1 CSVRVRNEQSF TGCAGCGTCAGGGTAAGAAATGAGCAGTCCTTC
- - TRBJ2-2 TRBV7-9 CASSLQNTGEMFF TGTGCCAGCAGCTTACAGAACACCGGGGAGATGTTTTTT
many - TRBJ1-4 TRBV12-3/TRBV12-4 CASSNPPVNEKLFF TGTGCCAGCAGTAACCCCCCCGTCAATGAAAAACTGTTTTTT
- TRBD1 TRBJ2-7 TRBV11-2 CASSPRPGQIYEQNF TGTGCCAGCAGCCCAAGACCGGGACAGATTTACGAGCAGAACTTC
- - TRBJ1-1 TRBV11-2 CASSYSRPGTGNTEALF TGTGCCAGCAGCTATAGTCGGCCGGGGACTGGGAACACTGAAGCTCTCTTT
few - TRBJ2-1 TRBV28 CASSFPTGEQFF TGTGCCAGCAGTTTTCCAACGGGGGAGCAGTTCTTC
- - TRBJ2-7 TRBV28 CASSLPQSYEQYF TGTGCCAGCAGTTTACCACAATCCTACGAGCAGTACTTC
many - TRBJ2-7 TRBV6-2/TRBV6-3 CASSYGWGRSVEQYF TGTGCCAGCAGTTACGGTTGGGGCAGGTCCGTGGAGCAGTACTTC
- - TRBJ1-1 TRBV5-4 CASSLGEMNNEAFF TGTGCCAGTAGCTTGGGAGAAATGAACAATGAGGCTTTCTTT
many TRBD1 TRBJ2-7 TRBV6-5 CASSTGVGSYEQYF TGTGCCAGCAGTACAGGGGTCGGGTCCTACGAGCAGTACTTC
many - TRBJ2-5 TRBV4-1 CASSQELGKGETQYF TGCGCCAGCAGCCAAGAATTAGGCAAGGGAGAGACCCAGTACTTC
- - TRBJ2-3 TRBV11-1 CASSLLRREVIGGTQYF TGTGCCAGCAGCTTATTAAGGCGGGAAGTAATAGGAGGTACGCAGTATTTT
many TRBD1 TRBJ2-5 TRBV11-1 CASSGQVEVETQYF TGTGCCAGCAGTGGACAGGTGGAGGTGGAGACCCAGTACTTC
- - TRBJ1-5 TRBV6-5 CVSSRTAGGTQPHHF TGTGTCAGCAGTCGGACGGCCGGAGGGACTCAGCCCCATCATTTT
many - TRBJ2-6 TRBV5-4 CASSRQPSGANVLTF TGTGCCAGCAGCAGACAGCCCTCTGGGGCCAACGTCCTGACTTTC
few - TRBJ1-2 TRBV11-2 CASSLTAGTSNYGYTF TGTGCCAGCAGTCTCACAGCCGGGACATCTAACTATGGCTACACTTTC
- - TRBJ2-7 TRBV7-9 CAGSLNQAYEQYF TGTGCCGGCAGCTTAAATCAGGCTTACGAGCAGTACTTC
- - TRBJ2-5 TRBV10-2 CTSSESDSGGETQYF TGCACCAGCAGTGAGTCAGACAGTGGAGGAGAGACCCAGTACTTC